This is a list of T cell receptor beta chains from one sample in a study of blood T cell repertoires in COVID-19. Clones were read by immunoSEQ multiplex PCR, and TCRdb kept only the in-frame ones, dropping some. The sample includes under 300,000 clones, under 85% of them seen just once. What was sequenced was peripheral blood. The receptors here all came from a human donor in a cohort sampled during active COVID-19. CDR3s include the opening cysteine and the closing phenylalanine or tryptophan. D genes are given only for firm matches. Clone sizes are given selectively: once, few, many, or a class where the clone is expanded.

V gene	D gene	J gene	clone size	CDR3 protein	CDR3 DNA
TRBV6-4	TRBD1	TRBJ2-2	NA	CASSERTGLRNTGELFF	TGTGCCAGCAGTGAACGGACAGGGCTGAGAAACACCGGGGAGCTGTTTTTT
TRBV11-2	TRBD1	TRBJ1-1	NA	CASSPGRGTGNTEAFF	TGTGCCAGCAGCCCAGGGCGAGGGACAGGGAACACTGAAGCTTTCTTT
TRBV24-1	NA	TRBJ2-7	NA	CATSDGGSIHEQYF	TGTGCCACCAGTGACGGGGGTTCAATCCACGAGCAGTACTTC
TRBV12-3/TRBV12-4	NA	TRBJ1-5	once	CASTSTGRGPQHF	TGTGCCAGCACCTCGACAGGTAGAGGGCCCCAGCATTTT
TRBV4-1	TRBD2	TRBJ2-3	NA	CASSRTASGPANTQYF	TGCGCCAGCAGCCGAACTGCTAGCGGGCCTGCCAATACGCAGTATTTT
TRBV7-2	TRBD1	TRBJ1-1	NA	CASSQDRGYTEAFF	TGTGCCAGCAGCCAAGACAGGGGATACACTGAAGCTTTCTTT
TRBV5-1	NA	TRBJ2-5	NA	CASSWGLRQETQYF	TGCGCCAGCAGCTGGGGACTCCGCCAAGAGACCCAGTACTTC
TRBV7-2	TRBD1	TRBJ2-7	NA	CASHRGYEQYF	TGTGCCAGCCACAGGGGGTACGAGCAGTACTTC
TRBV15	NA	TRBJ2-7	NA	CATSNQMQGTYEQYF	TGTGCCACCAGCAATCAGATGCAGGGAACCTACGAGCAGTACTTC
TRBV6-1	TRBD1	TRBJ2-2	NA	CASSAATGGVTGELFF	TGTGCCAGCAGTGCGGCTACAGGGGGTGTCACCGGGGAGCTGTTTTTT
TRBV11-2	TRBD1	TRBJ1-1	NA	CASSLSRGPGMNTEAFF	TGTGCCAGCAGCTTAAGTAGGGGGCCGGGTATGAACACTGAAGCTTTCTTT
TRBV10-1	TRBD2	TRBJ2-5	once	CASRSGLAGGETQYF	TGCGCCAGCAGGAGTGGGCTAGCGGGTGGAGAGACCCAGTACTTC
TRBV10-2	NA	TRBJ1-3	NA	CASSLSNKRSGNTIYF	TGCGCCAGCAGCCTCTCAAATAAGCGCTCTGGAAACACCATATATTTT
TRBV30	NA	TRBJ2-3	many	CAWRMANTQYF	TGTGCCTGGAGAATGGCAAATACGCAGTATTTT
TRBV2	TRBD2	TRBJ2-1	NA	CASIGTSGGLSYNEQFF	TGTGCCAGCATCGGGACTAGCGGGGGCCTCTCCTACAATGAGCAGTTCTTC
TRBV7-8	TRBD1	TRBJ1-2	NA	CASSLARQTGDGYTF	TGTGCCAGCAGCTTAGCCCGACAGACAGGGGATGGCTACACCTTC
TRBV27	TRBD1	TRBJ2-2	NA	CASRTGVLSSNTGELFF	TGTGCCAGCAGAACAGGGGTCTTATCATCTAACACCGGGGAGCTGTTTTTT
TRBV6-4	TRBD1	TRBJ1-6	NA	CASSDRDRGPSSYNSPLHF	TGTGCCAGCAGTGACCGGGACAGGGGGCCGAGCTCCTATAATTCACCCCTCCACTTT
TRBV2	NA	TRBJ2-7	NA	CASSDLEYFHEQYF	TGTGCCAGCAGTGATCTCGAGTATTTCCACGAGCAGTACTTC
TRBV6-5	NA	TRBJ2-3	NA	CASVHPSTDTQYF	TGTGCCAGCGTACATCCCTCCACAGATACGCAGTATTTT